The 23 T cell receptor beta chains reported below all come from one sample, sequenced in a study of T cell responses to AZD1222 COVID-19 vaccine. The repertoire was sequenced with immunoSEQ multiplex PCR; TCRdb's copy has only in-frame clones and lacks some. The sample lists about 180,000 clones, about 85% seen once, with 2.6% in the top ten. The sequencing here drew on peripheral blood, taken on day 0 of AZD1222 vaccination. Receptors originate from an adult in good health.

V and J are TRBV7-2 and TRBJ2-5; tentatively, D is TRBD2 (6 bases). There are 15 residues in the CDR3. From germline, CDR1 is SGHTA and CDR2 FQGNSA. V dropped 1 base and J dropped 1 base, with 10 bases sitting between them. CDR3 residues: CASSLVGGLQETQYF. Written as DNA, the CDR3 is TGTGCCAGCAGCTTAGTTGGGGGACTCCAAGAGACCCAGTACTTC. Full variable domain (outside the CDR3, taken from reference TRBV7-2 and TRBJ2-5): GAGVSQSPSNKVTEKGKDVELRCDPISGHTALYWYRQSLGQGLEFLIYFQGNSAPDKSGLPSDRFSAERTGGSVSTLTIQRTQQEDSAVYLCASSLVGGLQETQYFGPGTRLLVL.

The chain recombines TRBV6-5 with TRBJ2-1, with TRBD2 identical over 9 bases. This CDR3 has 16 amino acids. Germline trimming cut 2 bases from V and 1 base from J; bases unmatched to any gene: 3. Per germline, CDR1 MNHEY and CDR2 SVGAGI. CDR3 DNA sequence: TGTGCCAGCAGTTACGCCGCGGGAGGGTCCTACAATGAGCAGTTCTTC. This sequence encodes CASSYAAGGSYNEQFF.

This clone was seen just once. The V call is TRBV15, the J call TRBJ2-7, with 7 bases matching TRBD2. The CDR3 totals 15 residues. CDR1 is LNHNV, CDR2 YYDKDF, per germline (reference sequence). After removal of 0 bases from V and 5 bases from J, the junction contained 7 bases not matched to a gene. CDR3 protein: CATSRDLGRVDEQYF. The CDR3 DNA reads as TGTGCCACCAGCAGAGATTTGGGGAGGGTGGACGAGCAGTACTTC.

This clone appeared a few times. V is TRBV30 and J is TRBJ1-1; 11 bases align to TRBD1. The CDR3 loop spans 16 amino acids. Trimming removed 3 bases from V and 0 bases from J; junction bases left unmatched: 6. Germline lookup yields CDR1 GTSNPN and CDR2 SVGIG (reference sequence). The CDR3 loop is CAWRPGTGGLNTEAFF. CDR3 bases: TGTGCCTGGAGACCCGGGACAGGGGGGCTGAACACTGAAGCTTTCTTT.

This clone was observed a few times. The chain joins TRBV6-5 to TRBJ2-7; 11 bases are shared with TRBD1. The CDR3 runs 15 residues. Germline trimming cut 5 bases from V and 1 base from J; bases unmatched to any gene: 4. CDR1 is MNHEY and CDR2 is SVGAGI in the germline V gene. CDR3 in amino acids: CASSTGQGASYEQYF. CDR3 in DNA: TGTGCCAGCAGTACCGGACAGGGGGCTTCCTACGAGCAGTACTTC.

The chain joins TRBV5-8 to TRBJ2-7, with TRBD1 matching 9 bases. The V gene end was trimmed by 0 bases and the J gene end by 3 bases; junction bases not matched to a gene: 4. Germline lookup yields CDR1 SGHTS and CDR2 YDEGEE. The CDR3 spans 15 residues. CDR3 sequence: CASSLGTGAVYEQYF. In DNA form, the CDR3 reads TGTGCCAGCAGCTTGGGGACAGGGGCGGTCTACGAGCAGTACTTC.

This clone was recorded only once. The V call is TRBV3-1 (or the pseudogene TRBV3-2), the J call TRBJ1-6; TRBD1 aligns across 9 bases. J lost 10 bases, V lost 6 bases, and 7 bases had no gene match. The CDR3 runs 14 residues. Per the germline V gene, CDR1 is LGHDT and CDR2 is YNNKEL (reference sequence). CDR3 in amino acids: CASSLQGARSPLHF. CDR3 bases: TGTGCCAGCAGTCTACAGGGGGCCAGGTCACCCCTCCACTTT.

The rearrangement joins TRBV6-2 or TRBV6-3 to TRBJ2-7; unclear D gene. The CDR3 contains 12 residues. Trimming took 2 bases from V and 3 from J, leaving 5 bases between them. Germline V gene data show CDR1 as MNHEY and CDR2 as SVGEGT. The CDR3 sequence is CASSYPDYEQYF. CDR3 sequence (DNA): TGTGCCAGCAGTTACCCGGACTACGAGCAGTACTTC.

V and J are TRBV28 and TRBJ2-2; D unclear. V lost 10 bases and J 5 bases, leaving 11 bases between the germline ends. This CDR3 is 12 amino acids long. Germline V gene lookup returns CDR1 MDHEN and CDR2 SYDVKM. The CDR3 DNA reads TGTGCCACCCAGTTTCATACCGGGGAGCTGTTTTTT. Amino acids: CATQFHTGELFF.

The chain carries TRBV12-3 or TRBV12-4 and TRBJ2-1; perhaps TRBD1 as D (5 bases). V lost 7 bases and J 7 bases, leaving 14 bases between the germline ends. This CDR3 comprises 13 residues. The CDR3 protein is CASNVMYRNEQFF. DNA of the CDR3: TGTGCCAGCAATGTGATGTACAGGAATGAGCAGTTCTTC.

The V and J genes are TRBV14 and TRBJ1-4; 7 bases align to TRBD1. Germline V gene sequence: CDR1 SGHDN, CDR2 FVKESK. V gave up 3 bases and J gave up 7 bases; unmatched junction bases: 14. The CDR3 spans 17 residues. The CDR3: CASSHRQGPATSEKLFF. The CDR3 nucleotides are TGTGCCAGCAGCCACCGACAGGGCCCCGCAACCAGTGAAAAACTGTTTTTT.

This clone came up a few times. V usage is TRBV3-1 (or the pseudogene TRBV3-2) and J usage is TRBJ1-5, with 8 bases aligning to TRBD1. The germline V gene encodes CDR1 LGHDT and CDR2 YNNKEL (reference sequence). The J segment lost 6 bases and the V segment lost 3 bases, leaving 4 bases of the junction unmatched. There are 14 residues in the CDR3. CDR3 nucleotides: TGTGCCAGCAGCCACGGACAGGGCGCTCAGCCCCAGCATTTT. Protein: CASSHGQGAQPQHF.

J is TRBJ1-5 and V is TRBV7-6; D gene uncertain. Germline CDR1 and CDR2: SGHVS and FNYEAQ. The CDR3 loop spans 13 amino acids. V was trimmed by 0 bases and J by 7 bases, leaving 7 bases between them. CDR3 amino acids: CASSLALGQPQHF. CDR3 coding DNA: TGTGCCAGCAGCTTAGCCCTTGGACAGCCCCAGCATTTT.

V usage is TRBV19 and J usage is TRBJ1-4; D perhaps matches TRBD1 (5 bases). CDR1 and CDR2 from the germline V gene are LNHDA and SQIVND (reference sequence). This CDR3 comprises 13 residues. Deletions cut 8 bases from V and 7 bases from J, with 14 bases between. CDR3 nucleotides: TGTGCCAGTTCGCCGGGGCTGTTTGAAAAACTGTTTTTT. Translating gives CASSPGLFEKLFF. The full variable domain, rest sourced from reference TRBV19 and TRBJ1-4, is DGGITQSPKYLFRKEGQNVTLSCEQNLNHDAMYWYRQDPGQGLRLIYYSQIVNDFQKGDIAEGYSVSREKKESFPLTVTSAQKNPTAFYLCASSPGLFEKLFFGSGTQLSVL.

In DNA, the CDR3 is TGTGCCAGCAGACCCACACTAGCGGGAGGAAGCAATGAGCAGTTCTTC. Protein product: CASRPTLAGGSNEQFF. V is TRBV14 and J is TRBJ2-1, with 12 bases fitting TRBD2. V shed 6 bases and J 6 bases; nucleotides not matched to a gene: 9. Germline values: CDR1 SGHDN, CDR2 FVKESK. This CDR3 comprises 16 residues.

The rearrangement uses TRBV19 and TRBJ2-5, with D possibly being TRBD1 or TRBD2 (6 bases each). The CDR3 is 15 residues long. Between the trimmed V and J ends, which lost 9 bases and 2 bases, there was a span of 19 bases. CDR1 and CDR2 from the germline V gene are LNHDA and SQIVND (reference sequence). CDR3: CASTPGAAAQETQYF. For the CDR3, the DNA is TGTGCCAGCACCCCGGGGGCGGCTGCACAAGAGACCCAGTACTTC.

The chain links TRBV19 to TRBJ1-1, with 8 bases lining up with TRBD1. The germline gives CDR1 LNHDA, CDR2 SQIVND (reference sequence). There are 13 residues in the CDR3. V lost 6 bases and J lost 7; bases outside the gene matches: 7. CDR3 DNA sequence: TGTGCCAGTAGCCGACAGGGGAACTATGAAGCTTTCTTT. Protein sequence: CASSRQGNYEAFF.

This clone was recorded once. This chain uses TRBV5-4 with TRBJ1-4; 7 bases fit TRBD1. The V segment lost 1 base and the J segment 5 bases; nucleotides outside the gene matches: 8. Per the germline V gene, CDR1 is SGHNT and CDR2 is YYREEE (reference sequence). This CDR3 is built from 16 residues. CDR3 DNA: TGTGCCAGCAGCTTGAACCCGGGACAGAGAAATGAAAAACTGTTTTTT. It translates to CASSLNPGQRNEKLFF.

This sequence joins TRBV19 and TRBJ2-1; 13 nucleotides agree with TRBD2. This CDR3 contains 17 residues. CDR1 and CDR2 from the germline V gene are LNHDA and SQIVND (reference sequence). The trim removed 6 bases at V and 9 bases at J, leaving 14 bases unmatched. The CDR3 DNA reads as TGTGCCAGTAGAAACACACTAGCGGGAGGGCTAAAGGGTGAGCAGTTCTTC. It yields the protein CASRNTLAGGLKGEQFF.

Here the CDR3 DNA reads TGTGCCAGTAGTTACCGGGACAGGGATGAAAAACTGTTTTTT. It codes for CASSYRDRDEKLFF. The genes are TRBV19 and TRBJ1-4, with TRBD1 matching over 9 bases. Losses at the gene ends were 5 bases for V and 6 bases for J; bases not matched to a gene: 4. The CDR3 spans 14 residues. Germline V gene data show CDR1 as LNHDA and CDR2 as SQIVND (reference sequence).

V usage is TRBV3-1 (or the pseudogene TRBV3-2) and J usage is TRBJ2-1; 8 nucleotides line up with TRBD2. V dropped 0 bases and J dropped 4; count of bases not matched to a gene: 17. This CDR3 is 20 amino acids long. CDR1 and CDR2 (germline): LGHDT, YNNKEL (reference sequence). The CDR3 bases are TGTGCCAGCAGCCAAGATCCCGGGGATAGCGGGATGCTATATTACAATGAGCAGTTCTTC. This sequence encodes CASSQDPGDSGMLYYNEQFF.

This clone has only one observation. This sequence joins TRBV4-1 and TRBJ1-2; unclear D gene. The V gene lost 0 bases and the J gene lost 3 bases, with 14 bases spanning the gap. CDR1 and CDR2 (germline): MGHRA, YSYEKL. This CDR3 has 16 amino acids. CDR3 region: CASSQDWAGTHYGYTF. The CDR3 DNA reads TGCGCCAGCAGCCAAGATTGGGCCGGAACCCACTATGGCTACACCTTC.

The V call is TRBV21-1, the J call TRBJ2-2; TRBD1, the table's D call, was not compared with the DNA. TRBV21-1 counts as a pseudogene. The CDR3 is 16 amino acids. CDR3 residues: CASSRSGTENTGELFF. CDR3 bases: TGTGCCAGCAGCAGATCCGGGACAGAAAACACCGGGGAGCTGTTTTTT.